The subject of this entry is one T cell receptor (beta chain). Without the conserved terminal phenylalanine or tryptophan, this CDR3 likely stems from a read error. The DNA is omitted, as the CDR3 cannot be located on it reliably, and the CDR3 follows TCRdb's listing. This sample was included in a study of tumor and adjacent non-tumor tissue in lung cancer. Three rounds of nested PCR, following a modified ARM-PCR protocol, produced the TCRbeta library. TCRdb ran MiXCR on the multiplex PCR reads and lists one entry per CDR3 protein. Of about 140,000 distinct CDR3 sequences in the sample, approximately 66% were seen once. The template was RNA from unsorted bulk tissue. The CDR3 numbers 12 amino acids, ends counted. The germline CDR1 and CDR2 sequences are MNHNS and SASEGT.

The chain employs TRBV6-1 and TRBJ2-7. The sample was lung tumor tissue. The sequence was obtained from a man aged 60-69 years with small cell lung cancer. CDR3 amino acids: CASSSVGYEQHL.